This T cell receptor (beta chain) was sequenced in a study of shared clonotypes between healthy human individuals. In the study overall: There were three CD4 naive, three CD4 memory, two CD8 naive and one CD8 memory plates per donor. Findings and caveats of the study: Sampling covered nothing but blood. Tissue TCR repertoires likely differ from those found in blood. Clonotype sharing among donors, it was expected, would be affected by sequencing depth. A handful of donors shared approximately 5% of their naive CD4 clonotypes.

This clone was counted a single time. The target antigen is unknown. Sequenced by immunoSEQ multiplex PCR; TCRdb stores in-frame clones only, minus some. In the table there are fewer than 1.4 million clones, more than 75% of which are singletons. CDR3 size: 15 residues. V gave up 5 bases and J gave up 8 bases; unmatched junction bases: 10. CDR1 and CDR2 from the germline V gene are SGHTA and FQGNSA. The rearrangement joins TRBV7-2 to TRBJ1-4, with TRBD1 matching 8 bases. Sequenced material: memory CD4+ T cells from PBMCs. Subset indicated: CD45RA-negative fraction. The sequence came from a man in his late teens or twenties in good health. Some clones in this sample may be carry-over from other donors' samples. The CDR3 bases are TGTGCCAGCAGCCCAGCAGGGACAGGAGGAGAAAAACTGTTTTTT. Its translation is CASSPAGTGGEKLFF.